The rows below give T cell receptor beta chains drawn from one sample of a study of shared clonotypes between healthy human individuals. Profiling relied on immunoSEQ multiplex PCR, and the TCRdb table lists in-frame clones only, not all of them. The sample yields 470,000 or so clones, about 84% seen once. Sequenced material: PBMCs. The receptors were sampled from a woman aged 40 to 50 in good health. Some clones in this sample may be carry-over from other donors' samples. Each CDR3 is given with its conserved first and last residue. D genes are given only for firm matches. Clone sizes are given selectively: once, few, many, or a class where the clone is expanded.

V	size	J	D	DNA	CDR3
TRBV18	-	TRBJ2-1	TRBD2	TGTGCCAGCTCACCCGGACTAGCGGGAGCCCCGAGCTCCTACAATGAGCAGTTCTTC	CASSPGLAGAPSSYNEQFF
TRBV6-6	-	TRBJ2-3	TRBD2	TGTGCCAGCAGTTATGGGCGGGAGGCCACAGATACGCAGTATTTT	CASSYGREATDTQYF
TRBV2	-	TRBJ2-1	TRBD2	TGTGCCAGCAGTGATTGGGCTAGCGGGAGCAATGAGCAGTTCTTC	CASSDWASGSNEQFF
TRBV18	-	TRBJ1-1	-	TGTGCCAGCTCACCACCCGGGACAACGAACACTGAAGCTTTCTTT	CASSPPGTTNTEAFF
TRBV7-7	-	TRBJ2-3	-	TGTGCTAGCAGCTTAGGTCGAGCTAGCACAGATACGCAGTATTTT	CASSLGRASTDTQYF
TRBV5-1	once	TRBJ2-5	-	TGCGCCAGCAGCTTGATAGGCGGGGAGACCCAGTACTTC	CASSLIGGETQYF
TRBV7-9	-	TRBJ2-2	TRBD1	TGTGCCAGCAGCTCTAACAGGGGGCGGAAGACCGGGGAGCTGTTTTTT	CASSSNRGRKTGELFF
TRBV5-6	-	TRBJ2-7	-	TGTGCCAGCAGCTTGGCGCACATCTTTAACGAGCAGTACTTC	CASSLAHIFNEQYF
TRBV28	-	TRBJ1-2	-	TGTGCCAGCAGTCCCACGGACAGCTATGGCTACACCTTC	CASSPTDSYGYTF
TRBV4-3	once	TRBJ2-2	-	TGCGCCAGCAGCCGGGGGGACGGGGAGCTGTTTTTT	CASSRGDGELFF
TRBV19	-	TRBJ2-7	TRBD1	TGTGCCAGTAGTATGGGGGACAGGCCACCCTACGAGCAGTACTTC	CASSMGDRPPYEQYF
TRBV4-2	-	TRBJ2-3	-	TGTGCCAGCAGCCAAGGCTTTCTATCAGCCACGACCCTAGATACGCAGTATTTT	CASSQGFLSATTLDTQYF
TRBV30	-	TRBJ2-1	-	TGTGCCTGGAGTGTACAGTCCTACAATGAGCAGTTCTTC	CAWSVQSYNEQFF
TRBV28	-	TRBJ1-1	-	TGTGCCAGCAGTTTCCCAGGAATGAACACTGAAGCTTTCTTT	CASSFPGMNTEAFF
TRBV28	-	TRBJ1-2	TRBD1	TGTGCCAGCAGTTTACCGGGACAGGGATCAGCCTTC	CASSLPGQGSAF
TRBV7-9	once	TRBJ1-1	-	TGTGCCAGCATCTCGGGACGGTTCACTGAAGCTTTCTTT	CASISGRFTEAFF
TRBV27	-	TRBJ2-7	TRBD1	TGTGCCAGCAGTTGGGGACAGGGGGGCGAGCAGTACTTC	CASSWGQGGEQYF
TRBV11-2	-	TRBJ2-7	-	TGTGCCAGCAGCTTGGGGACACTCTACGAGCAGTACTTC	CASSLGTLYEQYF
TRBV11-3	-	TRBJ2-2	TRBD1	TGTGCCAGCAAGGGGGCCGCGACCGGGGAGCTGTTTTTT	CASKGAATGELFF
TRBV7-9	few	TRBJ2-4	TRBD2	TGTGCCAGCAGCTTCGGACTAGCGGGAGAGGGGAACATTCAGTACTTC	CASSFGLAGEGNIQYF
TRBV30	-	TRBJ1-1	-	TGTGCCTGGAGTGTTAGGAGGAGCACTGAAGCTTTCTTT	CAWSVRRSTEAFF
TRBV5-1	-	TRBJ2-7	TRBD2	TGCGCCAGCAGCCTCCAAGGCCGGGAGGAGGAGCAGTACTTC	CASSLQGREEEQYF
TRBV2	-	TRBJ1-1	-	TGTGCCAGCAGTGTTCAGCCCGGTTTTACTGAAGCTTTCTTT	CASSVQPGFTEAFF
TRBV7-8	-	TRBJ1-1	-	TGTGCCAGCAGCCTATCCACTGGGAGCACTGAAGCTTTCTTT	CASSLSTGSTEAFF
TRBV2	-	TRBJ2-5	-	TGTGCCAGCCTTCTAGACAGCGGAGGGGAGACCCAGTACTTC	CASLLDSGGETQYF
TRBV5-1	-	TRBJ2-5	-	TGCGCCAGCAGCCCGCCCGGACCTTCGGGAGAGACCCAGTACTTC	CASSPPGPSGETQYF
TRBV15	-	TRBJ2-3	-	TGTGCCACCAGCAGAGGACAGTCTACTAGCACAGATACGCAGTATTTT	CATSRGQSTSTDTQYF
TRBV7-3	many	TRBJ1-5	-	TGTGCCAGCAGCTTAACCTACAGGGATGATGGGAATCAGCCCCAGCATTTT	CASSLTYRDDGNQPQHF
TRBV28	-	TRBJ1-2	TRBD1	TGTGCCAGCAGCAAAACAGGGGGCGCGGGTGGCTACACCTTC	CASSKTGGAGGYTF
TRBV9	-	TRBJ1-1	-	TGTGCCAGCAGCGCCCTCCCCCGGGACGGGAACACTGAAGCTTTCTTT	CASSALPRDGNTEAFF
TRBV7-2	-	TRBJ2-1	-	TGTGCCAGCAGCTTAGGTTCGGGCGGCAATGAGCAGTTCTTC	CASSLGSGGNEQFF
TRBV5-1	-	TRBJ2-7	TRBD2	TGCGCCAGCAGCGCCCAACTAGCGGGAGCCCACGAGCAGTACTTC	CASSAQLAGAHEQYF
TRBV4-2	-	TRBJ2-7	-	TGTGCCAGCAGCCAAGAGGCGGCAGCGACCTACGAGCAGTACTTC	CASSQEAAATYEQYF
TRBV7-2	-	TRBJ2-1	-	TGTGCCAGCAGGATGAGGACGGGGGAGACCTCAAATGAGCAGTTCTTC	CASRMRTGETSNEQFF
TRBV10-3	-	TRBJ2-3	-	TGTGCCATCAGTGAGCCCCGTAGAGATACGCAGTATTTT	CAISEPRRDTQYF
TRBV7-3	-	TRBJ2-3	-	TGTGCCAGCCATCGCCGGACCACAGATACGCAGTATTTT	CASHRRTTDTQYF
TRBV6-5	-	TRBJ2-7	-	TGTGCCAGCGGTAGCTCAAAGGGGGGGCGGAAGTACTTC	CASGSSKGGRKYF
TRBV14	many	TRBJ2-1	TRBD2	TGTGCCAGCAGCCCTAGCGGGAGGGGCTTTTACAATGAGCAGTTCTTC	CASSPSGRGFYNEQFF
TRBV18	many	TRBJ1-1	-	TGTGCCAGCTCTCCACGGACCGGCATGAACACTGAAGCTTTCTTT	CASSPRTGMNTEAFF
TRBV9	-	TRBJ2-1	TRBD1	TGTGCCAGCAGCGCAAGACAGGGCCGGTCCTACAATGAGCAGTTCTTC	CASSARQGRSYNEQFF
TRBV20-1	-	TRBJ1-2	-	TGCAGTGGTGGGGTTCGGGTACCGTACACCTTC	CSGGVRVPYTF
TRBV28	-	TRBJ2-2	-	TGTGCCAGCAGTAGTCCGGGAGTAAAGACCGGGGAGCTGTTTTTT	CASSSPGVKTGELFF
TRBV28	-	TRBJ1-2	TRBD1	TGTGCCAGCAGTTCACCGACAGGGTTGTCTGGCTACACCTTC	CASSSPTGLSGYTF
TRBV9	-	TRBJ2-1	-	TGTGCCAGCAGCGCCCCTGGCGGGATGGGTACCGACCACCCGAGCTCCTACAATGAGCAGTTCTTC	CASSAPGGMGTDHPSSYNEQFF
TRBV7-2	-	TRBJ2-7	-	TGTGCCAGCAGCTTTCGGACAGTGGGCTACGAGCAGTACTTC	CASSFRTVGYEQYF
TRBV5-4	-	TRBJ2-3	TRBD2	TGTGCCAGCAGCAAGCGGGAGGTATACACAGATACGCAGTATTTT	CASSKREVYTDTQYF
TRBV29-1	-	TRBJ1-3	TRBD1	TGCAGCACAAGGACAGGCTCTGGAAACACCATATATTTT	CSTRTGSGNTIYF
TRBV2	-	TRBJ1-2	TRBD1	TGTGCCAGCAAGGGACAGGGCTATGGCTACACCTTC	CASKGQGYGYTF
TRBV10-3	-	TRBJ1-6	-	TGTGCCATCAGTGGACAGGTCGGGAATTCACCCCTCCACTTT	CAISGQVGNSPLHF
TRBV29-1	-	TRBJ2-2	-	TGCAGCGTTGAAGATATATCAGAAACCGGGGAGCTGTTTTTT	CSVEDISETGELFF
TRBV21-1	-	TRBJ2-2	-	TGTGCCAGTTGCGGAGTAGACACCGGGGAGCTGTTTTTT	CASCGVDTGELFF
TRBV19	few	TRBJ2-7	-	TGTGCCAGTAGTATGCAGGGGGCGGGAGGCCGCGAGCAGTACTTC	CASSMQGAGGREQYF
TRBV6-1	-	TRBJ1-3	-	TGTGCCAGCAGACCCATATGGGGTTTTGGAAACACCATATATTTT	CASRPIWGFGNTIYF
TRBV7-8	-	TRBJ1-2	-	TGTGCCAGCAGTTGCCAAAGTTACCGACGAAAAACCTATGGCTGCACCTTC	CASSCQSYRRKTYGCTF
TRBV4-1	-	TRBJ1-5	TRBD1	TGCGCCAGCAGCCGAGGGACAGACGAAGCTCAGCCCCAGCATTTT	CASSRGTDEAQPQHF
TRBV5-1	-	TRBJ2-1	-	TGCGCCAGCAGCTTGGCGCGGGACCTTTACAATGAGCAGTTCTTC	CASSLARDLYNEQFF
TRBV7-3	-	TRBJ1-2	TRBD1	TGTGCCAGCAGCTTAAGACAGGGGAACTATGGCTACACCTTC	CASSLRQGNYGYTF